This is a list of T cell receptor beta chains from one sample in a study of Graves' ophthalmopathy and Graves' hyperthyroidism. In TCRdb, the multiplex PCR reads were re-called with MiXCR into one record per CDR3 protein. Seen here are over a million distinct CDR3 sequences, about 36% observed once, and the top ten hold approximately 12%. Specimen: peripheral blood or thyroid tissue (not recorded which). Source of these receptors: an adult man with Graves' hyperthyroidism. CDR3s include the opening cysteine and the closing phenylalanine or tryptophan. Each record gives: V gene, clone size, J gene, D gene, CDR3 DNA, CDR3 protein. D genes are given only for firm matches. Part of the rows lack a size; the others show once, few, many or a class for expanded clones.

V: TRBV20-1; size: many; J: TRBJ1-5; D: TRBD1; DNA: TGCAGTGCAACCGGGACAGGGGGCGGTCAGCCCCAGCATTTT; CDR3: CSATGTGGGQPQHF
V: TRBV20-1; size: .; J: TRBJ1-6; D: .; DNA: TGCAGTGCTAGGGAGGGGTCGAACCTCCACTTT; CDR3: CSAREGSNLHF
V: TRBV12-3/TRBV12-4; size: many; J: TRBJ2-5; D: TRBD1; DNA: TGTGCCAGCAGCCCAACTCGGGACAGGGGAGAGACCCAGTACTTC; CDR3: CASSPTRDRGETQYF
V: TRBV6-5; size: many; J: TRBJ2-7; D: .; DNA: TGTGCCAGCAGTTACGCGGGGGCGTACGAGCAGTACTTC; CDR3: CASSYAGAYEQYF
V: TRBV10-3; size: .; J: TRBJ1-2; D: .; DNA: TGTGCCAGCAGTCCCCCCCGGTGGGACTATGGCTACACCTTC; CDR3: CASSPPRWDYGYTF
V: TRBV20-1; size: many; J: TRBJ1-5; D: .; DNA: TGCAGTGCCAAATTCGGAGCGGCTCAGCCCCAGCATTTT; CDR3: CSAKFGAAQPQHF
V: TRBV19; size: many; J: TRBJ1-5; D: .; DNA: TGTGCCAGCACCACAGAATCCAATCAGCCCCAGCATTTT; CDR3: CASTTESNQPQHF
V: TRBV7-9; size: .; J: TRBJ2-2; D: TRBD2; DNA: TGTGCCAGCAGCTTATCAGTTAGCGGGCCGAACACCGGGGAGCTGTTTTTT; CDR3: CASSLSVSGPNTGELFF
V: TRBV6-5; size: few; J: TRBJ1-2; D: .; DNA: TGTGCCAGCAGTAGAAGACAGGAGCTAAAGCATGGCTACACCTTC; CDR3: CASSRRQELKHGYTF
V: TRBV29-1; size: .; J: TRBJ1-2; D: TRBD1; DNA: TGCAGCGCCGCAGGACAGGGTGAGGGAGGTGGCTACACCTTC; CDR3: CSAAGQGEGGGYTF
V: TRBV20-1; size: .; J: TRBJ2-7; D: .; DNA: TGCAGTGCTAAGTCCCACCGAGCCTACGAGCAGTACTTC; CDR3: CSAKSHRAYEQYF
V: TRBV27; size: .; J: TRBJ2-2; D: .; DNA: TGTGCCAGCAGTTTTACAGCGGAGGGGGAGCTGTTTTTT; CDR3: CASSFTAEGELFF
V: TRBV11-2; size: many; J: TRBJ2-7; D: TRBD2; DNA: TGTGCCGGGGGGAGGGGTTTCGACGAGCAGTACTTC; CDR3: CAGGRGFDEQYF
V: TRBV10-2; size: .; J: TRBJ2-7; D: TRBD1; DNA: TGCGCCAGCAGCCACCGGGACAGATACTACGAGCAGTACTTC; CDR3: CASSHRDRYYEQYF
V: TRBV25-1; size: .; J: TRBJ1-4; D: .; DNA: TGTGCCAGCAGCGGAGACAGCCTGGAGGAAAAACTGTTTTTT; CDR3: CASSGDSLEEKLFF
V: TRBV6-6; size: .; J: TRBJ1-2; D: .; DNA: TGTGCCAGCAGTAAACTGACAGCTAACTATGGCTACACCTTC; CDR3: CASSKLTANYGYTF
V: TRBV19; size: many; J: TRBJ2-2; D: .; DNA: TGTGCCAGTAGTTTCGGGGCTACCACCGGGGAGCTGTTTTTT; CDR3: CASSFGATTGELFF
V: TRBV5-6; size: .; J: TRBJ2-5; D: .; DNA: TGTGCCAGCAGCTCACCTGGACTATCTGGGGAAGAGACCCAGTACTTC; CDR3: CASSSPGLSGEETQYF
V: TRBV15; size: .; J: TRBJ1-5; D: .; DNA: TGTGCCACCAGCAGGCCAGGGCAGTCCAATCAGCCCCAGCATTTT; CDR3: CATSRPGQSNQPQHF
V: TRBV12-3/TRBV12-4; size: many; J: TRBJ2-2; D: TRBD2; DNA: TGTGCCAGCAGCCGCGGACTAGCGGGAACCGGGGAGCTGTTTTTT; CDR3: CASSRGLAGTGELFF
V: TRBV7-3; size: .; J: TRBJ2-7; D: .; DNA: TGTGCCAGCAGCTTAGTGACAGGTTCTCTCCTGTACGAGCAGTACTTC; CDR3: CASSLVTGSLLYEQYF
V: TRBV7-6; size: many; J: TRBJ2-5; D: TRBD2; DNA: TGTGCCAGCAGCTTAATAGCGGGAGGGTCTATGGAGACCCAGTACTTC; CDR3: CASSLIAGGSMETQYF
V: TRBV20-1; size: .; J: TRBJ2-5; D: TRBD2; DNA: TGCAGTGAAAGCGGGGGCTCCTGGGAGACCCAGTACTTC; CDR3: CSESGGSWETQYF
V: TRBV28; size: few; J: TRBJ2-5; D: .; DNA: TGTGCCAGCAGTGTCCCCCCGGGACCCCAGTACTTC; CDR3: CASSVPPGPQYF
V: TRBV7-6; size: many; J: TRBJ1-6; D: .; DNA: TGTGCCAGCAGCCGGACAGACTATAATTCACCCCTCCACTTT; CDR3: CASSRTDYNSPLHF
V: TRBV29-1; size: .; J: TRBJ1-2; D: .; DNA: TGCAGCGTTGAAGAGGGGCTGAGGGACTATGGCTACACCTTC; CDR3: CSVEEGLRDYGYTF
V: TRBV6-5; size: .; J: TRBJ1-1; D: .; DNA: TGTGCCAGCAGCTTAAGGGGTAGAAGGCCTTTGAACACTGAAGCTTTCTTT; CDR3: CASSLRGRRPLNTEAFF
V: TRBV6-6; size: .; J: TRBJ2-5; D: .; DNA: TGTGCCAGCAGTTACTCGATCATGCAGGGCTCCCCACGGGAGACCCAGTACTTC; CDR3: CASSYSIMQGSPRETQYF
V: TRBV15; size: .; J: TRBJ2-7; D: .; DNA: TGTGCCACCAGCAGCTTGGACCGCTACGAGCAGTACTTC; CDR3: CATSSLDRYEQYF
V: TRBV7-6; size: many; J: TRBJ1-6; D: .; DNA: TGTGCCAGCAGCTGGGGGACTGACAATTCACCCCTCCACTTT; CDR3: CASSWGTDNSPLHF
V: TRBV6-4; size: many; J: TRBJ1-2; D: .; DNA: TGTGCCAGCAGTGACGCGCAGCGCGGATGCTACACCTTC; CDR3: CASSDAQRGCYTF
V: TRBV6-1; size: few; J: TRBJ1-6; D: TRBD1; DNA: TGTGCCAGCAGAGCTCGGGGACAGGGAGGGGCCAATTCACCCCTCCACTTT; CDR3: CASRARGQGGANSPLHF
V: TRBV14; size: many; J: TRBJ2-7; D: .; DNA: TGTGCCAGCAGCCTATCGACTAGTCCGCCTAGTTCGCAGTACTTC; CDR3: CASSLSTSPPSSQYF
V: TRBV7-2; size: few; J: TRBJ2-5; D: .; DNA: TGTGCCAGCAGCTTACTACCTTCAGGGCCGCGGGAGACCCAGTACTTC; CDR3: CASSLLPSGPRETQYF
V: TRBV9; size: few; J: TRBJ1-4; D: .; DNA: TGTGCCAGCAGCGTAGAAGGGGCTCGGGGTGAAAAACTGTTTTTT; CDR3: CASSVEGARGEKLFF
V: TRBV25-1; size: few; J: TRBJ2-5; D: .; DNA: TGTGCCAGCAGTTACTCGATTGTCCGAGGCGGAGAGACCCAGTACTTC; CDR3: CASSYSIVRGGETQYF
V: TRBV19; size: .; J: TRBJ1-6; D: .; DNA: TGTGCCAGTAGTATCGGGACACCTAATTCACCCCTCCACTTT; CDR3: CASSIGTPNSPLHF
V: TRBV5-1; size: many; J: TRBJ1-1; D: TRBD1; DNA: TGCGCCAGCAGCGCTCAGGGGGTCGGGGACACTGAAGCTTTCTTT; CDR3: CASSAQGVGDTEAFF
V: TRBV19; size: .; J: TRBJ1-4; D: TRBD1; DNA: TGTGCCAGCAGTTACTCGATGAGGTCGAGGGGGCCAACTAATGAAAAACTGTTTTTT; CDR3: CASSYSMRSRGPTNEKLFF
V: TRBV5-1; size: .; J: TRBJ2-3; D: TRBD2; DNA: TGCGCCAGCAGCTTGGCCCTAGCGGGGACCCGGGATACGCAGTATTTT; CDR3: CASSLALAGTRDTQYF
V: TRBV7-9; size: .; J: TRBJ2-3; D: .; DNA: TGTGCCAGCAGCTCCCTTGGGGATACGCAGTATTTT; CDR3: CASSSLGDTQYF
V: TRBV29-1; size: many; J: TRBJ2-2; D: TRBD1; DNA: TGCAGCGTGGACAGGGCCAACACCGGGGAGCTGTTTTTT; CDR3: CSVDRANTGELFF
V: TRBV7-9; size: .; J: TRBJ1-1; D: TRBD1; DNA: TGTGCCAGCAGCTACTGGACAGGGGGCACCGCTTCTGAAGCTTTCTTT; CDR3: CASSYWTGGTASEAFF
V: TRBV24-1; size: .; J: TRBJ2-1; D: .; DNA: TGTGCCACCAGGCAGCAGGGCGGATATGAGCAGTTCTTC; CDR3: CATRQQGGYEQFF
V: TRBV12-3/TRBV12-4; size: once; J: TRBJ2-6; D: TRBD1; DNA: TGTGCCAGCAATACAGGGGGCAACGTCCTGACTTTC; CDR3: CASNTGGNVLTF
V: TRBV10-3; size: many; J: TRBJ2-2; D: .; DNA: TGTGCCATCAGTGATCTCCCCACTGGTGAAGCCGGGGAGCTGTTTTTT; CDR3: CAISDLPTGEAGELFF
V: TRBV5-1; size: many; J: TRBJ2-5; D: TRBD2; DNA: TGCGCCAGCAGCTTGACTACTAGCGGGAGGGCTTCGGAGACCCAGTACTTC; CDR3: CASSLTTSGRASETQYF
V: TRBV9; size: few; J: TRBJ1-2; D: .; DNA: TGTGCCAGCAGCCTCGCAACGGGCGCAGGCTACACCTTC; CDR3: CASSLATGAGYTF
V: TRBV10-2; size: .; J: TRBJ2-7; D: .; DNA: TGTGCCAGCAGTTTCCGCCCGGGGGATTCAGGGGGCGAGCAGTACTTC; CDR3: CASSFRPGDSGGEQYF
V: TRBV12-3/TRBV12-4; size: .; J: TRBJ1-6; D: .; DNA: TGTGCCAGCAGTTCCCAGGGGAATCAGCCCCTCCACTTT; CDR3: CASSSQGNQPLHF
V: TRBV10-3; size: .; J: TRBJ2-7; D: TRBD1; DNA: TGTGCCAGCAGTAGCACGACAGGGAGCTCCTACGAGCAGTACTTC; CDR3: CASSSTTGSSYEQYF
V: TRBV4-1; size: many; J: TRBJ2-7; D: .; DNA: TGCGCCAGCAGCCAAGCGACGAGCTACGAGCAGTACTTC; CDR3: CASSQATSYEQYF
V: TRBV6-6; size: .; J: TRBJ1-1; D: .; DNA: TGTGCCAGCAGTTACTCGAGCCCCAACCGTATTGGCACTGAAGCTTTCTTT; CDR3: CASSYSSPNRIGTEAFF
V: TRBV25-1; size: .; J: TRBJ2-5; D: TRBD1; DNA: TGTGCCAGCAGTGGACATTGGACCTACGAGACAGGGGCTGAGGAGACCCAGTACTTC; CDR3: CASSGHWTYETGAEETQYF
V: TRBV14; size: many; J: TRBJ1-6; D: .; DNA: TGTGCCAGCAGCCTAAAGAGCTCCTATAATTCACCCCTCCACTTT; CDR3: CASSLKSSYNSPLHF